A single sample gave rise to the 27 T cell receptor beta chains below, sequenced in a study of early stage breast cancer tumors. Sequencing was performed with immunoSEQ multiplex PCR; in TCRdb, only in-frame clones are kept and a portion is missing. This sample carries roughly 58,000 clones, around nine tenths of them seen once, and the ten largest clones take more than 4%. Sequencing used blood. These receptors were collected from an older person with breast cancer.

In its sample, this clone was seen once. The gene calls are TRBV25-1 and TRBJ2-4, with a weak D call TRBD2 (6 bases). Trimming took off 3 bases at V and 12 bases at J, with 9 bases between the two ends. The CDR3 is 11 residues long. In germline, CDR1 is MGHDK, CDR2 SYGVNS. CDR3 DNA sequence: TGTGCCAGCAGTGACAGGGAGGATCAGTACTTC. Protein product: CASSDREDQYF.

V and J are TRBV27 and TRBJ1-6; 9 bases are a match to TRBD1. Looked up from germline, CDR1 is MNHEY and CDR2 is SMNVEV (reference sequence). The V and J ends lost 2 bases and 7 bases, in that order; junction bases with no gene match: 6. The CDR3 covers 16 residues. The CDR3 loop reads CASSLVGQGKNSPLHF. The CDR3 DNA reads as TGTGCCAGCAGTTTAGTTGGACAGGGGAAAAATTCACCCCTCCACTTT.

The rearrangement uses TRBV5-4 and TRBJ2-7; maybe TRBD1 (6 bases). Trimming took 3 bases from V and 3 from J, leaving 7 bases between them. This CDR3 contains 12 residues. Germline V gene data show CDR1 as SGHNT and CDR2 as YYREEE (reference sequence). Here the CDR3 DNA reads TGTGCCAGCAGCTCGGACAGCTACGAGCAGTACTTC. Protein product: CASSSDSYEQYF.

The rearrangement links TRBV5-1 to TRBJ1-6; tentative D call: TRBD1 (6 bases). Germline V CDR1 and CDR2: SGHRS, YFSETQ. The V gene lost 0 bases and the J gene lost 10 bases, with 11 bases spanning the gap. The CDR3 loop spans 14 amino acids. This CDR3 is CASSLAGGPSPLHF. The CDR3, as DNA: TGCGCCAGCAGCTTGGCGGGGGGCCCATCACCCCTCCACTTT.

This chain connects TRBV5-1 to TRBJ2-3; the D is unclear. The ends were cut back, 4 bases at V and 4 bases at J, with 10 bases in the middle. The CDR3 has 13 amino acids. From germline, CDR1 is SGHRS and CDR2 YFSETQ. The CDR3 DNA sequence: TGCGCCAGCAGCCCATCCGGTGCAGATACGCAGTATTTT. Its protein product is CASSPSGADTQYF.

The rearrangement uses TRBV7-9 and TRBJ1-4, with D hard to call. The CDR3 spans 12 residues. Germline loops: CDR1 SEHNR, CDR2 FQNEAQ (reference sequence). V lost 5 bases, J lost 2 bases, and 3 bases lay in between. As DNA, the CDR3 is TGTGCCAGCAGCCGTACTAATGAAAAACTGTTTTTT. Translation gives CASSRTNEKLFF.

This chain links TRBV2 with TRBJ1-4; TRBD1 matches 7 bases. This CDR3 has 14 amino acids. Germline V gene sequence: CDR1 SNHLY, CDR2 FYNNEI. The V segment lost 3 bases and the J segment 6 bases; nucleotides outside the gene matches: 4. DNA for the CDR3: TGTGCCAGCAGTGACCGGGACAGACATGAAAAACTGTTTTTT. As protein: CASSDRDRHEKLFF.

The V and J genes are TRBV7-9 and TRBJ1-2, with 8 bases matching TRBD1. CDR3 length: 15 amino acids. J was trimmed by 7 bases and V by 0 bases; bases with no gene match: 7. Germline values: CDR1 SEHNR, CDR2 FQNEAQ (reference sequence). The CDR3 DNA reads as TGTGCCAGCAGCTTAGCGGGTTCAGGGGGCTTTGGCTACACCTTC. Amino acids: CASSLAGSGGFGYTF.

The genes are TRBV6-5 and TRBJ2-7, with 10 bases lining up with TRBD1. This CDR3 region has 15 residues. V was pared by 8 bases and J by 3 bases, with 10 bases of the junction left unmatched. CDR1 and CDR2 from the germline V gene are MNHEY and SVGAGI. The CDR3 sequence is CASLSSGQGFYEQYF. CDR3 bases: TGTGCCAGCCTTTCTTCGGGACAGGGGTTCTACGAGCAGTACTTC.

V usage is TRBV9 and J usage is TRBJ2-7, with TRBD1 identical over 8 bases. V shed 4 bases and J 2 bases; nucleotides not matched to a gene: 5. Looked up from germline, CDR1 is SGDLS and CDR2 is YYNGEE. The CDR3 spans 14 residues. CDR3 region: CASSPMTGAYEQYF. The DNA of the CDR3 is TGTGCCAGCAGCCCTATGACAGGGGCCTACGAGCAGTACTTC.

This clone was recorded a few times. The chain joins TRBV5-1 to TRBJ1-1; weak D call: TRBD1 (5 bases). V lost 2 bases to trimming and J lost 8 bases, with 13 bases between them. In germline, CDR1 is SGHRS, CDR2 YFSETQ. CDR3 length: 13 amino acids. The CDR3 bases are TGCGCCAGCAGCTTATCTACAGGAGTAGAAGCTTTCTTT. Its translation: CASSLSTGVEAFF.

The chain carries TRBV7-7 and TRBJ2-5, with TRBD1 matching over 7 bases. The CDR3 totals 15 residues. Looked up from germline, CDR1 is SSHAT and CDR2 is FNYEAQ (reference sequence). Unmatched junction bases numbered 7, after V lost 5 bases and J lost 1 base. DNA of the CDR3: TGTGCCAGCAGCGACGAAAGGACAGGCCAAGAGACCCAGTACTTC. Translated: CASSDERTGQETQYF.

The J gene is TRBJ1-2, the V gene TRBV19; TRBD1 matches at 7 bases. Germline assignment: CDR1 LNHDA and CDR2 SQIVND (reference sequence). The CDR3 covers 14 residues. Germline trimming cut 8 bases from V and 8 bases from J; bases unmatched to any gene: 14. Written as DNA, the CDR3 is TGTGCCAGTTCGTCCCAACAGGGGATTGGGGGCTACACCTTC. This sequence encodes CASSSQQGIGGYTF.

V is TRBV27 and J is TRBJ2-1; 9 bases line up with TRBD1. J gave up 3 bases and V 7 bases, and 10 bases lay outside the gene matches. The germline gives CDR1 MNHEY, CDR2 SMNVEV (reference sequence). The CDR3 consists of 16 residues. This CDR3 is CASNPGTGHGYNEQFF. The CDR3 coding sequence is TGTGCCAGCAACCCCGGGACAGGGCATGGCTACAATGAGCAGTTCTTC.

The chain employs TRBV28 and TRBJ1-3; D gene uncertain. CDR3 size: 15 residues. Germline-derived CDR1 and CDR2 are MDHEN and SYDVKM. V shed 8 bases and J shed 4 bases, with 18 bases lying between them. The CDR3 reads CASLDSGSLGNTIYF. CDR3 DNA sequence: TGTGCCAGCCTAGATTCGGGGTCGCTCGGAAACACCATATATTTT.

This chain uses TRBV5-6 with TRBJ2-2, with D possibly matching TRBD1 (5 bases). The germline V gene encodes CDR1 SGHDT and CDR2 YYEEEE. The CDR3 length is 13 residues. Between the trimmed V and J ends, which lost 0 bases and 6 bases, there was a span of 6 bases. CDR3 amino acids: CASSLAGPGELFF. The CDR3 DNA reads TGTGCCAGCAGCTTGGCAGGGCCCGGGGAGCTGTTTTTT.

The rearrangement links TRBV2 to TRBJ1-6; TRBD1 matches at 11 bases. Germline V CDR1 and CDR2: SNHLY, FYNNEI. V shed 6 bases and J 10 bases; nucleotides not matched to a gene: 8. CDR3 length: 15 amino acids. The DNA for the CDR3 is TGTGCCAGCAGCCGAGGACAGGGGGCGAGATCACCCCTCCACTTT. This translates into CASSRGQGARSPLHF.

The chain has TRBV7-9 and TRBJ1-2; the match to TRBD1 covers 9 bases. The CDR3 spans 14 residues. The ends lost 5 bases at V and 13 bases at J; junction bases unmatched: 14. Germline lookup yields CDR1 SEHNR and CDR2 FQNEAQ (reference sequence). CDR3 sequence reads: CASSPQWDRAMGTF. Written as DNA, the CDR3 is TGTGCCAGCAGCCCCCAATGGGACAGGGCTATGGGCACCTTC.

The chain links TRBV7-8 to TRBJ2-7; 12 nucleotides agree with TRBD2. This CDR3 is built from 15 residues. The V and J ends lost 5 bases and 3 bases, in that order; junction bases with no gene match: 5. The germline V gene has CDR1 SGHVS and CDR2 FQNEAQ. The CDR3 is CASSLRLAGVYEQYF. In nucleotides, the CDR3 is TGTGCCAGCAGCCTCAGACTAGCGGGGGTCTACGAGCAGTACTTC.

A word on this clone: At one of its ends the junction is not consistent with the germline gene, which may arise from a read error. The V call is TRBV7-7, the J call TRBJ2-2; D gene ambiguous. Germline loops: CDR1 SSHAT, CDR2 FNYEAQ (reference sequence). This CDR3 contains 13 residues. CDR3 sequence (DNA): TGTGCTAGCAGCCGACAAGAATCCGGGGAGCTGTTTTTT. Protein: CASSRQESGELFF.

The V call is TRBV15, the J call TRBJ2-7, with a tentative D call TRBD2 (5 bases). Germline V gene data show CDR1 as LNHNV and CDR2 as YYDKDF (reference sequence). Trimming cost V 1 base and J 0 bases, with 10 bases left between them. The CDR3 totals 15 residues. CDR3 sequence: CATSRGGTSSYEQYF. The CDR3 DNA follows: TGTGCCACCAGCAGAGGAGGAACTAGCTCCTACGAGCAGTACTTC.

V is TRBV18 and J is TRBJ2-1; 9 positions match TRBD2. This CDR3 comprises 18 residues. The germline V gene has CDR1 KGHSH and CDR2 LQKENI. The J segment lost 4 bases and the V segment lost 4 bases, leaving 14 bases of the junction unmatched. This CDR3 reads CASSRSMSSGDVYNEQFF. CDR3 DNA sequence: TGTGCCAGCTCACGTTCGATGTCTAGCGGGGACGTTTACAATGAGCAGTTCTTC. The full variable domain, rest sourced from reference TRBV18 and TRBJ2-1, is NAGVMQNPRHLVRRRGQEARLRCSPMKGHSHVYWYRQLPEEGLKFMVYLQKENIIDESGMPKERFSAEFPKEGPSILRIQQVVRGDSAAYFCASSRSMSSGDVYNEQFFGPGTRLTVL.

The chain couples TRBV5-1 to TRBJ1-3; possibly TRBD1 for D (6 bases). Germline values: CDR1 SGHRS, CDR2 YFSETQ. CDR3 size: 15 residues. With 3 bases removed from V and 0 bases from J, the gap between germline ends came to 10 bases. This CDR3 reads CASSSDSLSGNTIYF. In nucleotides, the CDR3 is TGCGCCAGCAGCTCGGACAGTCTCTCTGGAAACACCATATATTTT.

The chain employs TRBV6-5 and TRBJ1-4; D possibly corresponds to TRBD1 (5 bases). The CDR3 loop spans 13 amino acids. Germline loops: CDR1 MNHEY, CDR2 SVGAGI. Trimming cost V 6 bases and J 6 bases, with 11 bases left between them. DNA for the CDR3: TGTGCCAGCAGACCGGGACTGTATGAAAAACTGTTTTTT. This codes for CASRPGLYEKLFF.

V gene TRBV30 combines with J gene TRBJ2-7, with TRBD1 identical over 9 bases. The CDR3 has 13 amino acids. Germline V gene data show CDR1 as GTSNPN and CDR2 as SVGIG (reference sequence). DNA for the CDR3: TGTGCTTCTCAACAGGGGGCGCGGTACGAGCAGTACTTC. This codes for CASQQGARYEQYF.

The J gene is TRBJ2-7, the V gene TRBV19; a weak D match, TRBD1 (6 bases). Germline CDR1 and CDR2: LNHDA and SQIVND (reference sequence). The CDR3 is made up of 14 amino acids. Trimming stripped 8 bases from V and 7 bases from J, with 21 bases between. The CDR3: CASRRDTGRSEQYF. The CDR3 DNA reads TGTGCCAGTCGCCGGGACACAGGTCGGTCGGAGCAGTACTTC.

The J gene is TRBJ1-1, the V gene TRBV6-5; TRBD1 might be the D (5 bases). The germline V gene has CDR1 MNHEY and CDR2 SVGAGI. Trimming shortened V by 0 bases and J by 4 bases, and 12 bases separated the two germline ends. CDR3 length equals 15 residues. The CDR3: CASSYSDTGGTEAFF. The CDR3 DNA reads TGTGCCAGCAGTTACTCGGACACCGGGGGCACTGAAGCTTTCTTT.